The next 23 T cell receptor beta chains were all read from a single sample in a study of blood T cell repertoires in COVID-19. Sequencing was performed with immunoSEQ multiplex PCR; in TCRdb, only in-frame clones are kept and a portion is missing. This sample has roughly 260,000 clones, with approximately 89% found just once. The sample taken for sequencing was peripheral blood. Receptors were obtained from a man in his forties or fifties who had recovered from COVID-19.

The V and J genes are TRBV19 and TRBJ1-2, with 8 positions matching TRBD1. Germline CDR1 LNHDA, CDR2 SQIVND (reference sequence). Trimming removed 3 bases from V and 3 bases from J; junction bases left unmatched: 6. This CDR3 spans 15 amino acids. The CDR3 here is CASSIGQGAHYGYTF. The CDR3, as DNA: TGTGCCAGTAGTATCGGACAGGGCGCCCACTATGGCTACACCTTC.

The genes are TRBV2 and TRBJ2-7, with TRBD2 matching 8 bases. Germline V gene sequence: CDR1 SNHLY, CDR2 FYNNEI. CDR3 length equals 15 residues. Unmatched junction bases numbered 7, after V lost 5 bases and J lost 1 base. This chain's CDR3 is CASSPLAVASYEQYF. Written as DNA, the CDR3 is TGTGCCAGCAGTCCACTAGCGGTAGCTTCCTACGAGCAGTACTTC.

The J gene is TRBJ2-3, the V gene TRBV21-1; TRBD2, the D gene given by the table, was not confirmed from the DNA. TRBV21-1 is a listed pseudogene. The CDR3 loop spans 16 amino acids. In nucleotides, the CDR3 is TGTGCCACCAGGGTGTCAACGGGGGGGAAGACAGATACGCAGTATTTT. Its protein product is CATRVSTGGKTDTQYF.

The chain links TRBV7-2 to TRBJ1-6; perhaps TRBD1 as D (5 bases). In germline, CDR1 is SGHTA, CDR2 FQGNSA. The CDR3 is 15 residues long. V was pared by 1 base and J by 8 bases, with 12 bases between. CDR3: CASSLEGRVDSPLHF. The CDR3 DNA sequence: TGTGCCAGCAGCTTAGAAGGCAGGGTGGATTCACCCCTCCACTTT.

V usage is TRBV27 and J usage is TRBJ1-4, with 7 bases lining up with TRBD1. The V gene end was trimmed by 5 bases and the J gene end by 5 bases; junction bases not matched to a gene: 5. This CDR3 contains 14 residues. Germline lookup yields CDR1 MNHEY and CDR2 SMNVEV (reference sequence). Here the CDR3 reads CASSIGTENEKLFF. For the CDR3, the DNA is TGTGCCAGCAGTATCGGGACAGAAAATGAAAAACTGTTTTTT.

The chain is built from TRBV13 and TRBJ2-2; 9 bases match TRBD1. Germline V lookup: CDR1 PRHDT, CDR2 FYEKMQ (reference sequence). This CDR3 has 16 residues. J was trimmed by 1 base and V by 4 bases; bases with no gene match: 4. The CDR3 is CASSSPDRGNTGELFF. The CDR3, as DNA: TGTGCCAGCAGCTCCCCGGACAGGGGGAACACCGGGGAGCTGTTTTTT.

The chain couples TRBV10-2 to TRBJ1-2; 8 nucleotides line up with TRBD1. J was trimmed by 8 bases and V by 7 bases; bases with no gene match: 9. The CDR3 sequence is 13 residues long. Germline V gene data show CDR1 as WSHSY and CDR2 as SAAADI. CDR3 residues: CASTLRTGNGYTF. In DNA form, the CDR3 reads TGCGCCAGCACCCTGAGGACAGGGAACGGCTACACCTTC.

The V gene is TRBV6-2 or TRBV6-3, the J gene TRBJ2-3; 8 positions agree with TRBD1. Per germline, CDR1 MNHEY and CDR2 SVGEGT. V was clipped by 0 bases and J by 2 bases; unmatched bases: 13. This CDR3 contains 19 residues. The CDR3 here is CASSYSGDRGRANTDTQYF. The CDR3 nucleotides are TGTGCCAGCAGTTACTCCGGAGACAGGGGTAGAGCGAACACAGATACGCAGTATTTT.

The sample holds one count of this clone. J is TRBJ2-6 and V is TRBV19; TRBD1 matches 11 bases. The CDR3 length is 17 residues. Trimming took 7 bases from V and 0 from J; bases not matched to a gene: 5. Germline V CDR1 and CDR2: LNHDA, SQIVND (reference sequence). The CDR3 DNA reads TGTGCCAGTACTCGGACAGGGGGCTACTCTGGGGCCAACGTCCTGACTTTC. This sequence encodes CASTRTGGYSGANVLTF.

The chain joins TRBV4-3 to TRBJ2-7, with no clear D. CDR3 length: 13 amino acids. Germline CDR1 LGHNA, CDR2 YSLEER. Trimming removed 0 bases from V and 2 bases from J, with 5 bases in between. Here the CDR3 DNA reads TGCGCCAGCAGCCAAGATAGAACCTACGAGCAGTACTTC. Residues: CASSQDRTYEQYF.

This clone was seen a single time. The chain couples TRBV7-2 to TRBJ2-2, with TRBD2 matching 8 bases. The CDR3 sequence is 17 residues long. V shed 1 base, J shed 4 bases, and the junction held 8 bases outside the gene matches. The V gene's germline CDR1 is SGHTA and CDR2 FQGNSA. CDR3 nucleotide sequence: TGTGCCAGCAGCTTAGTCGGTGGGGCGGGGGGCACCGGGGAGCTGTTTTTT. Translated: CASSLVGGAGGTGELFF.

The rearrangement uses TRBV5-1 and TRBJ2-1, with 7 nucleotides matching TRBD2. The V segment lost 4 bases and the J segment 5 bases; nucleotides outside the gene matches: 6. Per the germline V gene, CDR1 is SGHRS and CDR2 is YFSETQ. This CDR3 region has 14 residues. The CDR3 sequence is CASSGTGLNNEQFF. Here the CDR3 DNA reads TGCGCCAGCAGCGGGACGGGACTAAACAATGAGCAGTTCTTC.

This sequence joins TRBV5-6 and TRBJ1-5, with D hard to call. CDR1 is SGHDT and CDR2 is YYEEEE in the germline V gene. V lost 2 bases to trimming and J lost 3 bases, with 15 bases between them. The CDR3 spans 16 residues. The CDR3 nucleotides read TGTGCCAGCAGCTTTGAAGGAGGGATCAACAATCAGCCCCAGCATTTT. Its protein product is CASSFEGGINNQPQHF.

Only a few counts were recorded for this clone. The genes are TRBV4-3 and TRBJ2-3; a weak D match, TRBD1 (6 bases). Trimming took 3 bases from V and 10 from J, leaving 14 bases between them. CDR1 is LGHNA, CDR2 YSLEER, per germline. The CDR3 is 13 amino acids. The CDR3 nucleotides are TGCGCCAGCAGCCATGACGAACAGGGAGCGCAGTATTTT. Amino acids: CASSHDEQGAQYF.

The chain links TRBV6-5 to TRBJ1-1; D is unresolved. Germline V gene lookup returns CDR1 MNHEY and CDR2 SVGAGI. Between the trimmed V and J ends, which lost 0 bases and 4 bases, there was a span of 12 bases. The CDR3 length is 15 residues. The CDR3 here is CASSYSLSRGTEAFF. CDR3 bases: TGTGCCAGCAGTTACTCGTTGAGCCGGGGCACTGAAGCTTTCTTT.

This chain uses TRBV4-3 with TRBJ2-2; 8 nucleotides line up with TRBD1. Looked up from germline, CDR1 is LGHNA and CDR2 is YSLEER. Unmatched junction bases numbered 3, after V lost 3 bases and J lost 0 bases. The length of the CDR3 is 16 residues. The CDR3 is CASSQDREANTGELFF. Here the CDR3 DNA reads TGCGCCAGCAGCCAGGACAGGGAAGCGAACACCGGGGAGCTGTTTTTT.

V and J are TRBV5-6 and TRBJ2-1, with 8 bases lining up with TRBD2. Germline CDR1 is SGHDT and CDR2 is YYEEEE. The CDR3 runs to 15 residues. After removal of 0 bases from V and 7 bases from J, the junction contained 6 bases not matched to a gene. CDR3 sequence reads: CASSLVSGGPNEQFF. As DNA, the CDR3 is TGTGCCAGCAGCTTGGTGTCGGGAGGGCCTAATGAGCAGTTCTTC.

The genes are TRBV29-1 and TRBJ2-6, with D perhaps TRBD2 (7 bases). The CDR3 spans 14 residues. Deletions cut 6 bases from V and 2 bases from J, with 11 bases between. Per germline, CDR1 SQVTM and CDR2 ANQGSEA. CDR3 DNA: TGCAGCGTGGGGGGGGCCCCTGGGGCCAACGTCCTGACTTTC. It encodes CSVGGAPGANVLTF.

V gene TRBV30 combines with J gene TRBJ2-7, with TRBD1 identical over 7 bases. Trimming removed 2 bases from V and 3 bases from J; junction bases left unmatched: 1. The V gene's germline CDR1 is GTSNPN and CDR2 SVGIG (reference sequence). CDR3 length: 12 amino acids. The CDR3 nucleotides are TGTGCCTGGAGTAGGGACAGCTACGAGCAGTACTTC. This sequence encodes CAWSRDSYEQYF.

The gene calls are TRBV6-2 or TRBV6-3 and TRBJ2-7; 7 nucleotides match TRBD1. V dropped 4 bases and J dropped 2; count of bases not matched to a gene: 8. The CDR3 has 15 residues. Germline lookup yields CDR1 MNHEY and CDR2 SVGEGT. The DNA for the CDR3 is TGTGCCAGCAGTTTACAGGGGTCTCTTCCCTACGAGCAGTACTTC. Its protein product is CASSLQGSLPYEQYF.

This chain connects TRBV18 to TRBJ1-3, with a possible D match to TRBD1 (5 bases). CDR1 is KGHSH and CDR2 is LQKENI in the germline V gene. V lost 6 bases, J lost 4 bases, and 19 bases lay in between. The CDR3 runs to 16 residues. The CDR3 is CASSPRGRGSGNTIYF. The CDR3 nucleotides are TGTGCCAGCTCTCCGCGTGGCCGGGGGTCCGGAAACACCATATATTTT.

V usage is TRBV5-6 and J usage is TRBJ2-1; 7 positions agree with TRBD2. This CDR3 has 16 amino acids. Germline assignment: CDR1 SGHDT and CDR2 YYEEEE. V lost 4 bases, J lost 3 bases, and 10 bases stayed unmatched. CDR3 sequence (DNA): TGTGCCAGCAGCGGCCTTGGAGCGGGATACTACAATGAGCAGTTCTTC. Its translation: CASSGLGAGYYNEQFF.

This chain links TRBV15 with TRBJ1-1, with D unclear. CDR1 and CDR2 (germline): LNHNV, YYDKDF (reference sequence). CDR3 length equals 13 residues. Between the trimmed V and J ends, which lost 5 bases and 4 bases, there was a span of 11 bases. The CDR3 DNA reads TGTGCCACCAGCGTACGCACTGGCACTGAAGCTTTCTTT. Translating it yields CATSVRTGTEAFF.